This TCR beta chain was sequenced for a study of T-cell memory formation after mild COVID-19. Study-wide results and limits: Contracting CD4+ clones lay largely in CM and EM, with CD8+ ones residing in EMRA. Specificity for SARS-CoV-2 was not confirmed among the second-wave clones peaking on day 37. The pre-infection memory compartment contained some responding clones, suggesting cross-reactive memory joined. CD4/CD8 balance characterized clones contracting day 15 to 85, and CD4+ skew characterized later expanders.

As for this clonotype: Its antigen is not identified.

TCRdb re-called the 5' RACE reads with MiXCR, one entry per CDR3 protein. The sample carries roughly 350,000 distinct CDR3 sequences, over 20% recorded once. Trimming stripped 0 bases from V and 5 bases from J, with 10 bases between. Germline CDR1 reads MNHEY; CDR2 reads SVGAGI. CDR3 length: 15 amino acids. The specimen was PBMCs or a T cell subset sorted from them (not recorded which). This TCR was recovered from an adult woman who had mild COVID-19 (a few samples of this study predate the infection). Cell type and time point are not known. The V gene is TRBV6-5, the J gene TRBJ1-4, with D maybe TRBD1 (5 bases). The CDR3 region has the DNA TGTGCCAGCAGTTACTCCGACAGACAGAATGAAAAACTGTTTTTT. This encodes CASSYSDRQNEKLFF.